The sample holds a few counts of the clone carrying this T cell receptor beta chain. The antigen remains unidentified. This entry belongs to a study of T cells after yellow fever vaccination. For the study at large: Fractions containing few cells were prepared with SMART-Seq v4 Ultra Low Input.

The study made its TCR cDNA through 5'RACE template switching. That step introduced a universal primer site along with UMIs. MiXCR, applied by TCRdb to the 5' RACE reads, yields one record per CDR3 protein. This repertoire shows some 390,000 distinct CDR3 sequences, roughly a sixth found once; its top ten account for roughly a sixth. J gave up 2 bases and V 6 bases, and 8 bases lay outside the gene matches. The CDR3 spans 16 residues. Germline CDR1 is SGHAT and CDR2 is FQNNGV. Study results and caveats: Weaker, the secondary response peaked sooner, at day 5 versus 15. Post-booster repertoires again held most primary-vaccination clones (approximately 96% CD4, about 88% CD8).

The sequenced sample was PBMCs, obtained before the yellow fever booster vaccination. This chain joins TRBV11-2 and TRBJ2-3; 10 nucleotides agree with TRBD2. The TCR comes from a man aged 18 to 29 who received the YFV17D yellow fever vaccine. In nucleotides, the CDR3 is TGTGCCAGCAGTGGACCTAGCGGGGGCACCACAGATACGCAGTATTTT. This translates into CASSGPSGGTTDTQYF.